This TCR beta chain derives from a study of cytomegalovirus exposure and HLA in healthy donors. Whole-study results and caveats: In a later analysis, at a false discovery rate of 0.05, 15,000 to 20,000 TCR beta sequences matched HLA alleles. Some V segments (TRBV6-2 and TRBV6-3 among them) were excluded as indistinguishable. Presence/absence analyses rested on an assumption that sequencing depth was roughly uniform across donors.

The CDR3 loop spans 15 amino acids. Trimming left V 1 base short and J 8 bases short, with 18 bases between. Germline assignment: CDR1 SGHRS and CDR2 YFSETQ. PCR employed 60 Vbeta and 13 Jbeta primers. Only in-frame clones appear in the TCRdb table, and some are missing; sequencing was by immunoSEQ multiplex PCR. This table holds about 170,000 clones, around 77% found once. Details on this clone: The antigen remains undetermined.

Sample: PBMCs. The sequence derives from a woman younger than 45 in good health and CMV-seropositive. This rearrangement joins TRBV5-1 to TRBJ1-2; no definite D call. CDR3 sequence (DNA): TGCGCCAGCAGCTTGATGACGGCGGAGGCCGGAGGCTACACCTTC. This codes for CASSLMTAEAGGYTF.